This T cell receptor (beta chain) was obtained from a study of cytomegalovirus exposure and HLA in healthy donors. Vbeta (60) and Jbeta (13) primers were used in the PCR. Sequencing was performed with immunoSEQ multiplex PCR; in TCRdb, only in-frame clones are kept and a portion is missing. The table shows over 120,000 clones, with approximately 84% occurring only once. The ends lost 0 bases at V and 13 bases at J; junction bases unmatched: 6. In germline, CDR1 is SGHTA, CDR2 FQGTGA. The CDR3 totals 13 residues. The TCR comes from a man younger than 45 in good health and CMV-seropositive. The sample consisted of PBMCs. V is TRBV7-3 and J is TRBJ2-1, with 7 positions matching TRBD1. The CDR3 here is CASSLTDRNRQFF. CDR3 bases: TGTGCCAGCAGCTTAACGGACAGGAATCGTCAGTTCTTC.